This entry is about one TCR beta chain. The antigen is not known. This table comes from immunoSEQ multiplex PCR, and its TCRdb copy is limited to in-frame clones, with some not included. The sample comprises about 40,000 clones, about 77% of which are singletons, and under 15% rests with the top ten. The CDR3 loop spans 13 amino acids. Germline V lookup: CDR1 MNHEY, CDR2 SVGAGI. The ends were cut back, 0 bases at V and 8 bases at J, with 10 bases in the middle. This specimen belongs to a study of PD-1 blockade in classical Hodgkin lymphoma. Study background: Nivolumab 3 mg/kg was given intravenously every 2 weeks. Broader study findings: A significant rise in TCR diversity was seen by C4D1 for CD4+ cells but not for CD8+ cells.

Brentuximab vedotin exposure varied, and every patient relapsed after autologous stem cell transplantation. The sequence derives from a human donor with classical Hodgkin lymphoma. This sequence joins TRBV6-5 and TRBJ1-2, with D unresolved. Sample: peripheral blood mononuclear cells (PBMCs), taken at baseline. CDR3 loop: CASSYSGSEGYTF. In nucleotides, the CDR3 is TGTGCCAGCAGTTACTCGGGAAGTGAGGGCTACACCTTC.